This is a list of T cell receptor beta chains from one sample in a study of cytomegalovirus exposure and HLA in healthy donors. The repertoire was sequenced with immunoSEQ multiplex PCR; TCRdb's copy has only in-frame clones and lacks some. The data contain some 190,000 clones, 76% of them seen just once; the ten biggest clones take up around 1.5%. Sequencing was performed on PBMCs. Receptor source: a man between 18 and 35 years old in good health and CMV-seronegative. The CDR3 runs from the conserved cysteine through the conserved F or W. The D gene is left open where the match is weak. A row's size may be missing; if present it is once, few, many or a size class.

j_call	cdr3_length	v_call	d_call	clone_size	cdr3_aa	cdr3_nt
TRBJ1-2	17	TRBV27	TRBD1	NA	CASSTEGTGWKYYGYTF	TGTGCCAGCAGCACCGAAGGGACAGGGTGGAAATACTATGGCTACACCTTC
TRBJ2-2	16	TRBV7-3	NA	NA	CASSPKGQGGTGELFF	TGTGCCAGCAGCCCCAAAGGACAGGGAGGGACCGGGGAGCTGTTTTTT
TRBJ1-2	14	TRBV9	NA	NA	CASSTGGGLYGYTF	TGTGCCAGCAGCACCGGGGGGGGTTTGTATGGCTACACCTTC
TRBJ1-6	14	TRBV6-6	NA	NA	CASSRIRTNSPLHF	TGTGCCAGCAGCCGAATTCGCACAAATTCACCCCTCCACTTT
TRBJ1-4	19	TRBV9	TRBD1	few	CASSGGTGEPPGRGEKLFF	TGTGCCAGCAGCGGGGGGACAGGAGAACCCCCGGGGAGGGGTGAAAAACTGTTTTTT
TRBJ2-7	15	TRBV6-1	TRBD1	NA	CASSVPGQGSHEQYF	TGTGCCAGCAGTGTTCCGGGACAGGGGTCCCACGAGCAGTACTTC
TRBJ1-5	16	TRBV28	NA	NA	CASSLLPGGAGQPQHF	TGTGCCAGCAGTTTACTACCGGGGGGCGCAGGGCAGCCCCAGCATTTT
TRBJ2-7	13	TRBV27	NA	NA	CASSFSPFDEQYF	TGTGCCAGCAGTTTTAGTCCGTTCGACGAGCAGTACTTC
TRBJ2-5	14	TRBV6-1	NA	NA	CASSEGRLAETQYF	TGTGCCAGCAGTGAAGGGAGGTTAGCGGAGACCCAGTACTTC
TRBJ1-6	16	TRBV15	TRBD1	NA	CATSRELGDRGSPLHF	TGTGCCACCAGCAGAGAGTTGGGGGACAGGGGCTCACCCCTCCACTTT
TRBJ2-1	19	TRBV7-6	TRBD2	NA	CASSPGQGRLAGGKYEQFF	TGTGCCAGCAGCCCGGGACAGGGAAGACTAGCGGGGGGGAAATATGAGCAGTTCTTC
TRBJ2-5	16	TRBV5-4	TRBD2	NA	CASSQGTSGGWETQYF	TGTGCCAGCAGTCAAGGGACGTCGGGGGGTTGGGAGACCCAGTACTTC
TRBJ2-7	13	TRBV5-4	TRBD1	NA	CAIADRGSYEQYF	TGTGCCATCGCGGACAGGGGGTCCTACGAGCAGTACTTC
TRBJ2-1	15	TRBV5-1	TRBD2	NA	CASSEGLALSDEQFF	TGCGCCAGCAGCGAGGGACTAGCGCTGTCGGATGAGCAGTTCTTC
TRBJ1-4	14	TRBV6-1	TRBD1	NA	CASSDRDRARKLFF	TGTGCCAGCAGTGACCGGGACAGGGCTCGGAAACTGTTTTTT
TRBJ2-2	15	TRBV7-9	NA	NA	CASSPTGVNTGELFF	TGTGCCAGCAGCCCGACAGGCGTAAACACCGGGGAGCTGTTTTTT
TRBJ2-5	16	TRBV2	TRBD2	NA	CASSGGGSPQRETQYF	TGTGCCAGCAGTGGGGGGGGGAGCCCCCAGCGAGAGACCCAGTACTTC
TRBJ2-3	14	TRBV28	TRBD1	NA	CASSGTASTDTQYF	TGTGCCAGCAGTGGGACAGCTAGCACAGATACGCAGTATTTT
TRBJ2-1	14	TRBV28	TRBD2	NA	CASRLGLDHNEQFF	TGTGCCAGCAGACTCGGACTAGATCACAATGAGCAGTTCTTC
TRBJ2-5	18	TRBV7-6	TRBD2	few	CASSSIGLAGGSQETQYF	TGTGCCAGCAGCTCAATCGGACTAGCGGGGGGCTCCCAAGAGACCCAGTACTTC
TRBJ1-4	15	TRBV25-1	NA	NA	CASSELAGNNEKLFF	TGTGCCAGCAGTGAATTAGCGGGGAATAATGAAAAACTGTTTTTT
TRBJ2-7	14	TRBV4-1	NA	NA	CASSQARGPYEQYF	TGCGCCAGCAGCCAGGCGAGAGGGCCCTACGAGCAGTACTTC
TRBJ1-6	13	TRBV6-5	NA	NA	CASTRGRNSPLHF	TGTGCCAGCACCCGGGGGAGAAATTCACCCCTCCACTTT
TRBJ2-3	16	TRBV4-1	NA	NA	CASSLAGTAFTDTQYF	TGCGCCAGCAGCCTAGCCGGGACTGCGTTCACAGATACGCAGTATTTT
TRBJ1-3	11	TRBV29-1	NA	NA	CSVRAGNTIYF	TGCAGCGTCCGTGCTGGAAACACCATATATTTT
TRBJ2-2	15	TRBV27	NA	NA	CATKDNPRVTGELFF	TGTGCCACCAAGGACAACCCTCGGGTCACCGGGGAGCTGTTTTTT
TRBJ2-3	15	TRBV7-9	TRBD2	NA	CASSPLAGGPDTQYF	TGTGCCAGCAGCCCACTAGCGGGGGGGCCAGATACGCAGTATTTT
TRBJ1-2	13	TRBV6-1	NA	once	CATRGGTNYGYTF	TGTGCCACCCGGGGGGGGACCAACTATGGCTACACCTTC
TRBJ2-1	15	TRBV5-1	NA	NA	CASSLGPAAYNEQFF	TGCGCCAGCAGCTTGGGGCCCGCGGCCTACAATGAGCAGTTCTTC
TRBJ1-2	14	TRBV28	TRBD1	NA	CASSSTGEAYGYTF	TGTGCCAGCAGTTCGACAGGGGAAGCCTATGGCTACACCTTC